Detailed here is one TCR beta chain. Its antigen is still unknown. This sample stems from a study of T-cell memory formation after mild COVID-19. Study-level points and caveats: Unconfirmed was the SARS-CoV-2 specificity of second-wave clones that peaked on day 37. That cross-reactive memory joined was suggested by some responding clones appearing in pre-infection memory.

TCRalpha and TCRbeta libraries used 5'RACE with constant-segment primers and UMIs. Each CDR3 protein gets one entry after TCRdb re-called the 5' RACE reads with MiXCR. The sample comprises about 290,000 distinct CDR3 sequences, less than 20% of which are singletons, and roughly a fifth rests with the top ten. The receptor was derived from a man aged 18 to 30 who had mild COVID-19 (a few samples of this study predate the infection). Cell type and time point are not known. The sequenced material came from PBMCs or a T cell subset sorted from them (not recorded which).

The CDR3 reads CASSQGQPTYGYTF. In nucleotides, the CDR3 is TGTGCCAGCTCCCAAGGACAGCCCACCTATGGCTACACCTTC. V and J are TRBV18 and TRBJ1-2; D is possibly TRBD1 (6 bases). The CDR3 spans 14 residues. Between the trimmed V and J ends, which lost 6 bases and 4 bases, there was a span of 15 bases. The germline V gene has CDR1 KGHSH and CDR2 LQKENI.